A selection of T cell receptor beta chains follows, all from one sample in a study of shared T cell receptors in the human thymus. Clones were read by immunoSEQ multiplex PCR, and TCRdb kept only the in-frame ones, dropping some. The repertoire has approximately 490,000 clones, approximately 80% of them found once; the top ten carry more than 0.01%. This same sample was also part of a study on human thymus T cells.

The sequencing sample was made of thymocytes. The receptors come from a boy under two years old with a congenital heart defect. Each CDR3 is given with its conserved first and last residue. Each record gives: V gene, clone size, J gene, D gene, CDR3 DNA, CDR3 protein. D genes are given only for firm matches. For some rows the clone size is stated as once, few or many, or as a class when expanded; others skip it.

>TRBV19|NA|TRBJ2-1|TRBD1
TGTGCCAGTAGTATGACAGGGAGTGGAAGCTCCTACAATGAGCAGTTCTTC
CASSMTGSGSSYNEQFF
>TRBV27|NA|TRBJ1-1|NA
TGTGCCAGCAGTTCGGGTGTCGGTCAGCGGAACACTGAAGCTTTCTTT
CASSSGVGQRNTEAFF
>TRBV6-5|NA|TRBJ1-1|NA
TGTGCCAGCAGTTACTCGGGCACAGGAAGGAACACTGAAGCTTTCTTT
CASSYSGTGRNTEAFF
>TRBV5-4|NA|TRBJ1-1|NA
TGTGCCAGCAGCTTCCGAGGTACAGGCCCATGGCTCACTGAAGCTTTCTTT
CASSFRGTGPWLTEAFF
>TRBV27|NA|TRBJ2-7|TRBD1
TGTGCCAGCAGTCCCCGGGCAGGGGGTAATTGGGAGCAGTACTTC
CASSPRAGGNWEQYF
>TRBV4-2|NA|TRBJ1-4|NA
TGTGCCAGCAGCCAAGGGGGGGGTGGGGAAAAACTGTTTTTT
CASSQGGGGEKLFF
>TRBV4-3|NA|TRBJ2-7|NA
TGCGCCAGCAGCCAAGATCGCGGGAAGGGCACTTACGAGCAGTACTTC
CASSQDRGKGTYEQYF
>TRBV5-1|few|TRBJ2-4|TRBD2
TGCGCCAGCAGCTTGGCCGGGACTAGCGGGAGAAAAAACATTCAGTACTTC
CASSLAGTSGRKNIQYF
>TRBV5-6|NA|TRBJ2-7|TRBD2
TGTGCCAGCAGCTTAAACCTAGCGGGAGATAGGTACGAGCAGTACTTC
CASSLNLAGDRYEQYF
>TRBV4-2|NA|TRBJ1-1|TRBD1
TGTGCCAGCAGCCAACACGGACAGGTGAACACTGAAGCTTTCTTT
CASSQHGQVNTEAFF
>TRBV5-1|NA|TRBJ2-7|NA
TGCGCCAGCAGCGCGGGGGACACAGGGGGTTACGAGCAGTACTTC
CASSAGDTGGYEQYF
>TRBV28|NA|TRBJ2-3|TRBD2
TGTGCCACCCGGGGGCTAGCGGGAGTGGATACGCAGTATTTT
CATRGLAGVDTQYF
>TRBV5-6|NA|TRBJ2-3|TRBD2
TGTGCCAGCAGCTTGCCTAGCGGGGAGGCGGGAAAACATACGCAGTATTTT
CASSLPSGEAGKHTQYF
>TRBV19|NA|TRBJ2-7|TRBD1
TGTGCCAGTACCCCGGGACAGGGATGCTACTACTCCTACGAGCAGTACTTC
CASTPGQGCYYSYEQYF
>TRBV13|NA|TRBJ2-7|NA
TGTGCCAGCAGACGAGGGAGAACATTGGGGGGGCACGGCCTTGGCGAGCAGTACTTC
CASRRGRTLGGHGLGEQYF
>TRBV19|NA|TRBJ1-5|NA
TGTGCCAGTAGTATAGGGGGGCCAGGGGACCAGCCCCAGCATTTT
CASSIGGPGDQPQHF
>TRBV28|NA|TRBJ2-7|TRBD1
TGTGCCAGCAGTTTTCTCAGGGGGCCTGGCTACGAGCAGTACTTC
CASSFLRGPGYEQYF
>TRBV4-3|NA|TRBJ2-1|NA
TGCGCCAGCAGCCCAGCCCTTGGAGGTGGGGCCTACAATGAGCAGTTCTTC
CASSPALGGGAYNEQFF
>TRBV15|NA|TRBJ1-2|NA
TGTGCCACCAGCAGTCTGGGGGAGGAGGATGGCTACACCTTC
CATSSLGEEDGYTF
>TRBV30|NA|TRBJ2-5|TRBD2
TGTGCCTACGCACCCCACACTAGCGGGAAGGTCTGGGAGACCCAGTACTTC
CAYAPHTSGKVWETQYF
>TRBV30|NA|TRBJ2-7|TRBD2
TGTGCCTGGAGTCCCGCGGGGGGGGCTTTAGTCCAGCAGTACTTC
CAWSPAGGALVQQYF
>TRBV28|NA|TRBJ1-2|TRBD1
TGTGCCAGCAGACCCAGGGACAGGGGGCGCGGTGGCTACACCTTC
CASRPRDRGRGGYTF
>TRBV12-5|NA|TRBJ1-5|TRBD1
TGTGCTAGTGGCCCCCCTGACAGGGGGCAGCCCCAGCATTTT
CASGPPDRGQPQHF
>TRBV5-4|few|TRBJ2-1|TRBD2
TGTGCCAGCAGACCTAGCGGGAGGGCCCCTAATGAGCAGTTCTTC
CASRPSGRAPNEQFF
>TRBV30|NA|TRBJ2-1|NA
TGTGCCTGGACCCCCGGGACTCGTTACAATGGGCAGTTCTTC
CAWTPGTRYNGQFF
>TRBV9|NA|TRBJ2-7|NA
TGTGCCAGCAGCGCCCCCCTAGTGAGGCCTTACGAGCAGTACTTC
CASSAPLVRPYEQYF
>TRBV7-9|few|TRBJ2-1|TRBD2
TGTGCCAGCAGCGGGACTAGCGGGAGACGAGGGGGGCCTAACAATGAGCAGTTCTTC
CASSGTSGRRGGPNNEQFF
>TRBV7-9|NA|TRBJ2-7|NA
TGTGCCAGCAGCTTAGGACAGCTATACGAGCAGTACTTC
CASSLGQLYEQYF
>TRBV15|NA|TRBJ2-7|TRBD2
TGTGCCACCAGCAGAGAGGGTGGGGCTAGCGGGAGGTCCTACGAGCAGTACTTC
CATSREGGASGRSYEQYF
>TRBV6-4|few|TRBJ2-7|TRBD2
TGTGCCAGCAGTGAAACTAGCGGGAGAGCTGGCTGCGAGCAGTACTTC
CASSETSGRAGCEQYF